This TCR beta chain came from a study of beta chain features in type 1 diabetes. The wider study: Comparable age, gender and cell yields were observed in patients relative to healthy donors.

V was pared by 0 bases and J by 4 bases, with 7 bases between. The CDR3 totals 14 residues. The germline V gene encodes CDR1 SGDLS and CDR2 YYNGEE. Of the isolated RNA, all was reverse transcribed, and so the sequenced material was expressed TCRB transcripts. Clones were sequenced by immunoSEQ multiplex PCR, and TCRdb holds only the in-frame ones, with some missing. The sample lists roughly 730,000 clones, about an eighth occurring once. As to this clone: No antigen is known for it.

General observations from the study: Still unanswered here is whether HLA type influences TCRB rearrangement. All four CD4+ subsets from Type 1 diabetes patients carried moderately but significantly shorter TCRB CDR3s. Cells carrying high TCR expression could end up over-represented when cDNA is sequenced. Any PCR bias toward short templates would affect both groups alike.

The sequenced material came from naive CD4+ T cells from blood. This TCR was recovered from a man between 18 and 35 years old with type 1 diabetes. The chain employs TRBV9 and TRBJ2-2, with D maybe TRBD1 (5 bases). The CDR3 reads CASSVAGFTGELFF. CDR3 DNA: TGTGCCAGCAGCGTAGCAGGGTTCACCGGGGAGCTGTTTTTT.